Listed below are T cell receptor beta chains from one sample, sequenced in a study of T cell repertoires in cytomegalovirus infection. These receptors lack a known antigen. A single record per CDR3 protein comes from TCRdb applying MiXCR to the reads. The table records approximately 730,000 distinct CDR3 sequences, 29% of them present only once. Sequences were derived from cultured CD8+ T cells from PBMCs, sampled from culture after CMV antigen stimulation. The receptors shown here come from a human donor in good health (CMV status not recorded). Some clones in this sample may be carry-over from other donors' samples. CDR3s include the opening cysteine and the closing phenylalanine or tryptophan. D genes are given only for firm matches. Rows give clone size only sometimes, using once, few, many, or a class for an expanded clone.

j_call,v_call,cdr3_length,clone_size,d_call,cdr3_nt,cdr3_aa
TRBJ1-1,TRBV6-2/TRBV6-3,12,-,-,TGTGCCAGCAGTTACGTCAACACTAAAGCTTTCTTT,CASSYVNTKAFF
TRBJ2-2,TRBV28,19,few,TRBD2,TGTGCCACCAGTTCCGAGGGACTAGCGGGGGGGCCATCACCCGGGGAGCTGTTTTTT,CATSSEGLAGGPSPGELFF
TRBJ2-7,TRBV3-1,16,-,TRBD2,TGTGCCAGCAGCCGAGAGCGTGCCGGGACTACCTACGAGCAGTACTTC,CASSRERAGTTYEQYF
TRBJ2-6,TRBV13,17,-,-,TGTGCCAGCAGCTCCCGGGACGGACTATATGGGGCCAACGTCCTGACTTTC,CASSSRDGLYGANVLTF
TRBJ1-5,TRBV10-2,18,-,TRBD1,TGCGCCAGTAGCGTAACCGGGACAGGGATACTGGGCAATCAGCCCCAGCATTTT,CASSVTGTGILGNQPQHF
TRBJ1-6,TRBV28,15,-,-,TGTGCCAGCCGTTCCTTGGAGCGGGGTGATTCACCCCTCCACTTT,CASRSLERGDSPLHF
TRBJ2-1,TRBV19,13,-,-,TGTGCCAGTAGTATAGGGCAGGGAAATGAGCAGTTCTTC,CASSIGQGNEQFF
TRBJ2-1,TRBV5-1,16,few,TRBD2,TGCGCCAGCAGCTTGGTTATGGCTAGCGGGGACAATGAGCAGTTCTTC,CASSLVMASGDNEQFF
TRBJ2-3,TRBV7-2,15,many,-,TGTGCCAGCAGCTTAAATATTGGAGGGGCAGATACGCAGTATTTT,CASSLNIGGADTQYF
TRBJ2-5,TRBV4-1,14,few,TRBD2,TGCGCCAGCAGCCAAGACGAGGGAGGGGAGACCCAGTACTTC,CASSQDEGGETQYF
TRBJ2-7,TRBV12-3/TRBV12-4,12,-,-,TGTGCCAGCAGTTTTACAGCCTACGAGCAGTACTTC,CASSFTAYEQYF
TRBJ2-5,TRBV12-3/TRBV12-4,16,-,TRBD2,TGTGCCAGCAGCCTTGGGACTAGCGGGGGGGGAGAGACCCAGTACTTC,CASSLGTSGGGETQYF
TRBJ2-2,TRBV4-3,14,-,-,TGCGCCAGCAGCCCCCCGTCGGCATTCGGGGAGCTGTTTTTT,CASSPPSAFGELFF
TRBJ2-5,TRBV4-1,17,-,-,TGCGCCAGCAGCCCCTTAGCGTGGGGGGACAGCCAAGAGACCCAGTACTTC,CASSPLAWGDSQETQYF
TRBJ2-7,TRBV15,15,-,TRBD1,TGTGCCACCAGCAGAGGGACAGGGAGAAAGTTCGAGCAGTACTTC,CATSRGTGRKFEQYF
TRBJ2-4,TRBV12-3/TRBV12-4,14,few,-,TGTGCCAGCACCCCACGGCAGGGTTGGGACATTCAGTACTTC,CASTPRQGWDIQYF
TRBJ1-1,TRBV5-1,15,-,TRBD1,TGCGCCAGCAGCTGGACAGGGGGCGAAGGAACTGAAGCTTTCTTT,CASSWTGGEGTEAFF
TRBJ2-1,TRBV20-1,16,once,TRBD2,TGCAGTGCTAGAGATCAAAGGACTAGCTTTAGTGATGAGCAGTTCTTC,CSARDQRTSFSDEQFF
TRBJ2-1,TRBV12-5,12,-,-,TGTGCTAGGGGGCAGGGGTACAATGAGCAGTTCTTC,CARGQGYNEQFF
TRBJ1-5,TRBV20-1,16,few,-,TGCAGTGCTAGAGATCGGGACGGTACTAGCAATCAGCCCCAGCATTTT,CSARDRDGTSNQPQHF
TRBJ2-3,TRBV7-2,19,-,TRBD2,TGTGCCAGCAGCTTAGGGCTATGGAGGACTAGCGGGGAGGGAGATACGCAGTATTTT,CASSLGLWRTSGEGDTQYF
TRBJ1-2,TRBV15,14,-,TRBD1,TGTGCCACCAGCAACCGGGACAGGGGTTTAGGCTACACCTTC,CATSNRDRGLGYTF
TRBJ1-1,TRBV19,17,-,-,TGTGCCAGTAGTCATCCGGACATGACTGAGCTGGGCACTGAAGCTTTCTTT,CASSHPDMTELGTEAFF
TRBJ2-3,TRBV20-1,15,-,TRBD2,TGCAGTGCGCCGACTAGCGGGGGGAGCACAGATACGCAGTATTTT,CSAPTSGGSTDTQYF
TRBJ1-2,TRBV12-3/TRBV12-4,12,many,TRBD1,TGTGCCAGCGGACAGGCGACCTATGGCTACACCTTC,CASGQATYGYTF
TRBJ2-1,TRBV6-2/TRBV6-3,12,-,-,TGTGCCAGCAGTCCGGATATCAGTGAGCAGTTCTTC,CASSPDISEQFF
TRBJ2-3,TRBV6-8,16,-,TRBD1,TGTGCCAGCAGTTACTCTCTCGACAGGGGAAAAGATACGCAGTATTTT,CASSYSLDRGKDTQYF
TRBJ2-1,TRBV27,15,-,-,TGTGCCAGCAGTGCCCCCGACAGAGTTTACAATGAGCAGTTCTTC,CASSAPDRVYNEQFF
TRBJ2-1,TRBV5-8,15,-,TRBD1,TGTGCCAGCAGCCCGCACAGGGGCGCCTACAATGAGCAGTTCTTC,CASSPHRGAYNEQFF
TRBJ1-3,TRBV7-9,16,-,-,TGTGCCAGCAGCTTAGGAGCATCAAACTCTGGAAACACCATATATTTT,CASSLGASNSGNTIYF
TRBJ2-4,TRBV7-4,12,-,-,TGTGCCAGCAGCCAGGGGGGTCACATTCAGTACTTC,CASSQGGHIQYF
TRBJ2-7,TRBV5-3,15,-,TRBD2,TGTGCCAGCAGCCGACTAGCGGGGGGCTCCTACGAGCAGTACTTC,CASSRLAGGSYEQYF
TRBJ2-1,TRBV27,18,few,-,TGTGCCAGCAGTTTATTCACCTGGCAGGGCGGCTCCTACAATGAGCAGTTCTTC,CASSLFTWQGGSYNEQFF
TRBJ1-1,TRBV28,13,-,TRBD1,TGTGCCAGCTCGACAGGGATGAGAACTGAAGCTTTCTTT,CASSTGMRTEAFF
TRBJ1-2,TRBV9,12,-,-,TGTGCCAGCAGCGTAGTCCCGGGAGGCTACACCTTC,CASSVVPGGYTF
TRBJ2-2,TRBV7-6,14,-,TRBD1,TGTGCCAGCAGCTTTGGACAGGGACCCGGGGAGCTGTTTTTT,CASSFGQGPGELFF
TRBJ1-1,TRBV13,15,-,TRBD1,TGTGCCAGCACCAGGACAGGGAGGGGGAACACTGAAGCTTTCTTT,CASTRTGRGNTEAFF
TRBJ2-1,TRBV7-8,15,-,TRBD1,TGTGCCAGCAGCACCGGACAGGGCCGATCTGATGAGCAGTTCTTC,CASSTGQGRSDEQFF
TRBJ1-1,TRBV5-1,13,-,-,TGCGCCAGCAGCTTGGATCAGTACACTGAAGCTTTCTTT,CASSLDQYTEAFF
TRBJ2-7,TRBV7-9,11,many,-,TGTGCCAGCAGCTCAGACTACGAGCAGTACTTC,CASSSDYEQYF
TRBJ2-5,TRBV6-6,15,-,-,TGTGCCAGCAGTTACGTCCAGGGTATAGGAGAGACCCAGTACTTC,CASSYVQGIGETQYF
TRBJ2-2,TRBV9,18,-,TRBD1,TGTGCCAGCAGCACCCCGGTGACAGGGGTCCCGGGCACCGGGGAGCTGTTTTTT,CASSTPVTGVPGTGELFF
TRBJ1-1,TRBV5-1,12,-,TRBD1,TGCGCCAGCAGCTTAACAGGGGAGGAAGCTTTCTTT,CASSLTGEEAFF
TRBJ1-1,TRBV7-6,15,-,TRBD1,TGTGCCAGCAGCCCCCCACACAGGGGGCTCACTGAAGCTTTCTTT,CASSPPHRGLTEAFF
TRBJ1-1,TRBV4-1,14,-,-,TGCGCCAGCAGCCAATTTCCCCAGAACGCTGAAGCTTTCTTT,CASSQFPQNAEAFF
TRBJ1-1,TRBV7-6,14,-,-,TGTGCCAGCAGCCCAGACTTCGGTGGCACTGAAGCTTTCTTT,CASSPDFGGTEAFF
TRBJ2-3,TRBV5-1,16,-,TRBD2,TGCGCCAGCAGCTTACAAGCGGGGGGCCGCACAGATACGCAGTATTTT,CASSLQAGGRTDTQYF
TRBJ1-1,TRBV9,15,-,-,TGTGCCAGCAGCGTAGTGGGGAATAGAGACACTGAAGCTTTCTTT,CASSVVGNRDTEAFF
TRBJ2-3,TRBV7-8,18,many,TRBD1,TGTGCCAGCAGCCCACCGGCTATCGGGGACAGACTCACAGATACGCAGTATTTT,CASSPPAIGDRLTDTQYF
TRBJ2-5,TRBV12-3/TRBV12-4,13,many,-,TGTGCCAGCAGCTTTCGGGGGTTGGAGACCCAGTACTTC,CASSFRGLETQYF
TRBJ1-1,TRBV19,16,-,-,TGTGCCAGTAGTATTTTGGCACAGGGTTGGGGGACTGAAGCTTTCTTT,CASSILAQGWGTEAFF
TRBJ2-1,TRBV7-9,18,-,TRBD2,TGTGCCAGCAGCTTTTCCCCACCCGGACCTAGCGGGGGGAATGAGCAGTTCTTC,CASSFSPPGPSGGNEQFF
TRBJ2-2,TRBV19,14,-,-,TGTGCCAGTAGTATAATGGCCCTCACCGGGGAGCTGTTTTTT,CASSIMALTGELFF
TRBJ2-5,TRBV7-9,15,few,TRBD2,TGTGCCAGCAGCTTGAGCGGGGGGGCCGAAGAGACCCAGTACTTC,CASSLSGGAEETQYF
TRBJ2-7,TRBV14,13,few,-,TGTGCCAGCAGCCAACACATCTCCTACGAGCAGTACTTC,CASSQHISYEQYF
TRBJ1-2,TRBV27,17,-,TRBD1,TGTGCCAGCAGTGCATTGGACAGGGCAGGTTTTAACTATGGCTACACCTTC,CASSALDRAGFNYGYTF
TRBJ2-7,TRBV20-1,13,-,-,TGCAGTGTCGAGGGACGGCGGTCCTACGAGCAGTACTTC,CSVEGRRSYEQYF
TRBJ2-1,TRBV6-2/TRBV6-3,18,few,TRBD2,TGTGCCAGCATTGCGGGACTAGCGGGGGGGGAAGCCTACAATGAGCAGTTCTTC,CASIAGLAGGEAYNEQFF
TRBJ2-1,TRBV7-9,18,many,-,TGTGCCAGCAGCTTAGCCGGGGGGCGGACGGGGGGTCACAATGAGCAGTTCTTC,CASSLAGGRTGGHNEQFF
TRBJ2-3,TRBV27,14,-,-,TGTGCCAGCAGTTTAGCCGATAGCACAGATACGCAGTATTTT,CASSLADSTDTQYF